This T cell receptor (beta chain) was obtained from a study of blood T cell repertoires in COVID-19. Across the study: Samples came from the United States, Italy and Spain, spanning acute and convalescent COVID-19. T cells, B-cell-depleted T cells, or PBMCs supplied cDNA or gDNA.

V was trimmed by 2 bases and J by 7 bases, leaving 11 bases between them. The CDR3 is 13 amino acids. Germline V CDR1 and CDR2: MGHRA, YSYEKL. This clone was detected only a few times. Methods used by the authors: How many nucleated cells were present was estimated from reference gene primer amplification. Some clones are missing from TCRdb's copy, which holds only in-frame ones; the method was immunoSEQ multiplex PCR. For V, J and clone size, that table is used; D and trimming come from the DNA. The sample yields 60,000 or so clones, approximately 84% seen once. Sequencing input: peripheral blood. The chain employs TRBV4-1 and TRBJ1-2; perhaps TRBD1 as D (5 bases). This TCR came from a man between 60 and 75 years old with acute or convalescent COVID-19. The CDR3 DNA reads TGCGCCAGCAGCCAATCAGGGATGGGTGGCTACACCTTC. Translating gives CASSQSGMGGYTF.